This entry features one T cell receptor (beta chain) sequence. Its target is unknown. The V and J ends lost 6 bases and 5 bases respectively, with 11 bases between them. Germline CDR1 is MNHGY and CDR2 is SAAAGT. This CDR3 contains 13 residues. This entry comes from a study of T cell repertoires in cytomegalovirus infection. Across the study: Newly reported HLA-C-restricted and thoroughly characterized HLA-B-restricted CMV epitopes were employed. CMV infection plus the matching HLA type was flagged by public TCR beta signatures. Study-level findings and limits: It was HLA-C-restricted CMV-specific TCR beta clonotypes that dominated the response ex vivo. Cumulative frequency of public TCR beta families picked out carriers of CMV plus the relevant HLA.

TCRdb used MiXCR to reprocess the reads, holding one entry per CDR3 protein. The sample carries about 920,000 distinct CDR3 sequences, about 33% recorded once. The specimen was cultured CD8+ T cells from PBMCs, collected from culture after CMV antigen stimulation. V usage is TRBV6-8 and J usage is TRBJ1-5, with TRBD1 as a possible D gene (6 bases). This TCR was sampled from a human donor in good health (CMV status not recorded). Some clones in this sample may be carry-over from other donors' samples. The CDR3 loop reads CASRRQAYQPQHF. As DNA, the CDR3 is TGTGCCAGCAGAAGACAGGCATATCAGCCCCAGCATTTT.